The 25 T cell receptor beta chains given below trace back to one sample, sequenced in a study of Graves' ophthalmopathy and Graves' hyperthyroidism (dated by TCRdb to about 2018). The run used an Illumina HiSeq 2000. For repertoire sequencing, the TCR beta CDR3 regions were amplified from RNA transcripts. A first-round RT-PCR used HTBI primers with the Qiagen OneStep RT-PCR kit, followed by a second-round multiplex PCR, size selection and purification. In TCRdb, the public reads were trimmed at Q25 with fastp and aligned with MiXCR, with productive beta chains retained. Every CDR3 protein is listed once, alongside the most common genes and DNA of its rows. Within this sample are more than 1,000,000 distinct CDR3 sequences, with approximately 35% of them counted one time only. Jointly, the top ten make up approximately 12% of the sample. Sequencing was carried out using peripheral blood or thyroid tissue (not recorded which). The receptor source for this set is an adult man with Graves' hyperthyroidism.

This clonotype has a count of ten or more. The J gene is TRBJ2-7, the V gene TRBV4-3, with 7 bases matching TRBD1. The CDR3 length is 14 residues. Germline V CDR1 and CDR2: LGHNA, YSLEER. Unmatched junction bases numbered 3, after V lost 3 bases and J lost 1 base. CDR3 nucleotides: TGCGCCAGCAGCCATCGACAGGGATCCTACGAGCAGTACTTC. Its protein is CASSHRQGSYEQYF.

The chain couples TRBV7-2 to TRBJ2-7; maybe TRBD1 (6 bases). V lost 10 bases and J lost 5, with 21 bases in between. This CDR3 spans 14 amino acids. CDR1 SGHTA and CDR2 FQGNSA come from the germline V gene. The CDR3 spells CATSTIGSGDEQYF. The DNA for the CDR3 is TGTGCCACCTCGACTATTGGGTCAGGGGACGAGCAGTACTTC.

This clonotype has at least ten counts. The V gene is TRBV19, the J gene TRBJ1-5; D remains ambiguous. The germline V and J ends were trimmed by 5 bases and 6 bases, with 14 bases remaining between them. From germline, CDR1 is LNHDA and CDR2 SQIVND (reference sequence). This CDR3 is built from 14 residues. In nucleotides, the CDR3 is TGTGCCAGTAGTCCCACGGCCTCCCCTCAGCCCCAGCATTTT. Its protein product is CASSPTASPQPQHF. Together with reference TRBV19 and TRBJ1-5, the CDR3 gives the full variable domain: DGGITQSPKYLFRKEGQNVTLSCEQNLNHDAMYWYRQDPGQGLRLIYYSQIVNDFQKGDIAEGYSVSREKKESFPLTVTSAQKNPTAFYLCASSPTASPQPQHFGDGTRLSIL.

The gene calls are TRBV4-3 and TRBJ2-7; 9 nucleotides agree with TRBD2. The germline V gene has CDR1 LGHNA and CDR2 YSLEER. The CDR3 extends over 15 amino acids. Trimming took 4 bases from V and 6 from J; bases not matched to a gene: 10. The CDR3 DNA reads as TGCGCCAGCAGCCCATCCCCTGCGGGAGGGGGCGAGCAGTACTTC. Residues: CASSPSPAGGGEQYF.

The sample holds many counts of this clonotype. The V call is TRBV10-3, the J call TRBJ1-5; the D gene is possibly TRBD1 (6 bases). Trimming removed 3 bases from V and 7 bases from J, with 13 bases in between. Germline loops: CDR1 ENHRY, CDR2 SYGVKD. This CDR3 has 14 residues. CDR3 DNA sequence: TGTGCCATCAGTGAACCAGGGGTTTTCCAGCCCCAGCATTTT. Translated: CAISEPGVFQPQHF.

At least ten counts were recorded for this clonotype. In DNA form, the CDR3 reads TGTGCCAGCAGCTCAACAGGGTCGAGGACCTACGAGCAGTACTTC. It is translated as CASSSTGSRTYEQYF. The chain joins TRBV5-6 to TRBJ2-7; tentatively, D is TRBD1 (6 bases). The germline gives CDR1 SGHDT, CDR2 YYEEEE. The length of the CDR3 is 15 residues. Trimming removed 3 bases from V and 2 bases from J, with 15 bases in between.

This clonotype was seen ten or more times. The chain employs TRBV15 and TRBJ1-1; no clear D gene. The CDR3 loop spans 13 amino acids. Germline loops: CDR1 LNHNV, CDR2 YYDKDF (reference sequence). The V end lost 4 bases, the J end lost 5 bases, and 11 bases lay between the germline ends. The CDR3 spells CATSNGRGTEAFF. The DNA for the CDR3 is TGTGCCACCAGCAACGGGCGGGGAACTGAAGCTTTCTTT.

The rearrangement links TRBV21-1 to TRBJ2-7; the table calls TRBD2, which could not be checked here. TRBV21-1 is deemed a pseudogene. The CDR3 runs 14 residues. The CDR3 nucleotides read TGTGCCAGCAGCACCGGACTTCCCCCCTACGAGCAGTACTTC. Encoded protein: CASSTGLPPYEQYF.

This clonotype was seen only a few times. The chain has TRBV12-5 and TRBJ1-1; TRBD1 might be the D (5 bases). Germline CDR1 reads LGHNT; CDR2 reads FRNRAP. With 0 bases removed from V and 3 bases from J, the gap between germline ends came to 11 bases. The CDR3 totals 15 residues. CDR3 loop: CASGLVLRDYTEAFF. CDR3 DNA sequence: TGTGCTAGTGGTTTGGTACTAAGGGACTACACTGAAGCTTTCTTT.

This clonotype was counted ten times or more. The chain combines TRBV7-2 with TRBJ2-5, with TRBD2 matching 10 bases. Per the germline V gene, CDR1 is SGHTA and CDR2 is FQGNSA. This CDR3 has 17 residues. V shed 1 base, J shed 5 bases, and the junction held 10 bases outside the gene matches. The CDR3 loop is CASSLVGSGGAGETQYF. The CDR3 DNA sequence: TGTGCCAGCAGCTTAGTTGGGAGCGGGGGGGCCGGTGAGACCCAGTACTTC.

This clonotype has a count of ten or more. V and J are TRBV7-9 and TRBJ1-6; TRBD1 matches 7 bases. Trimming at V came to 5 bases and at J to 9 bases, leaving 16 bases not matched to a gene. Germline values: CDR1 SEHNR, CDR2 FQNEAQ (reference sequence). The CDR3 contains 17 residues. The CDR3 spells CASSPQTRDSSGSPLHF. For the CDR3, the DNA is TGTGCCAGCAGCCCGCAAACCCGGGACAGTTCAGGTTCACCCCTCCACTTT.

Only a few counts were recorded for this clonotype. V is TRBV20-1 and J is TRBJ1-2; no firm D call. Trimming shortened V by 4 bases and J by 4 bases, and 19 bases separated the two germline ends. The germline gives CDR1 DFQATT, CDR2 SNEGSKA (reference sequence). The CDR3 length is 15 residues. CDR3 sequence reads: CSATPDPGTLYGYTF. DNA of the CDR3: TGCAGTGCTACCCCCGACCCCGGTACTCTCTATGGCTACACCTTC.

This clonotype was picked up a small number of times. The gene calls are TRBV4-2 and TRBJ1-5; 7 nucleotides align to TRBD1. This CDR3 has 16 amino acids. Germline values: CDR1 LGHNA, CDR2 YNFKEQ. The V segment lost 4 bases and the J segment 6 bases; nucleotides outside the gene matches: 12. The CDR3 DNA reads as TGTGCCAGCAGCCCACGACCGCACAGGGGTGGTCAGCCCCAGCATTTT. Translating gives CASSPRPHRGGQPQHF.

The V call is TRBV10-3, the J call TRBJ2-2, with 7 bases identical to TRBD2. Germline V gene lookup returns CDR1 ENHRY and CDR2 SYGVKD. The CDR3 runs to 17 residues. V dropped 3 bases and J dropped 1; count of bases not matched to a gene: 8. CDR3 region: CAISDLTPSGNTGELFF. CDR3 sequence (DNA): TGTGCCATCAGTGACCTGACTCCTAGCGGGAACACCGGGGAGCTGTTTTTT.

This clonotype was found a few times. In DNA form, the CDR3 reads TGTGCCAGCACCGAGAGCGGGGTCCACGCGAACACCGGGGAGCTGTTTTTT. Encoded protein: CASTESGVHANTGELFF. The rearrangement links TRBV12-3 or TRBV12-4 to TRBJ2-2; TRBD2 matches 7 bases. CDR3 length equals 17 residues. The ends lost 7 bases at V and 0 bases at J; junction bases unmatched: 11.

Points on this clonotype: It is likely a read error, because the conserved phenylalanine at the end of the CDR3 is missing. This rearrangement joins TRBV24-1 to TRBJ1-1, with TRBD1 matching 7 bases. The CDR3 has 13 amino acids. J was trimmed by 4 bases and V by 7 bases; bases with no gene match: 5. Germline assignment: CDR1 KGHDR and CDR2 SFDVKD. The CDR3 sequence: CATSPRGSTEAFL. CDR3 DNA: TGTGCCACCAGCCCCAGGGGGAGCACTGAAGCTTTCCTT.

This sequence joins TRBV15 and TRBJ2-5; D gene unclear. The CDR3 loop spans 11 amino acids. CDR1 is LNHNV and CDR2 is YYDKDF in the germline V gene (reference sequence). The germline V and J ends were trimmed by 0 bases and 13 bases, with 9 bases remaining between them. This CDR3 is CATSRDPVGYF. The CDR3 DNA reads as TGTGCCACCAGCAGAGATCCAGTGGGGTACTTC.

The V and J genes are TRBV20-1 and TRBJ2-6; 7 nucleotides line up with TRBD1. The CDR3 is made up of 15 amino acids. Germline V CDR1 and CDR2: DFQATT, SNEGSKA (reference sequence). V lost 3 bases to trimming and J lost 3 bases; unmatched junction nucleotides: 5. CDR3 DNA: TGCAGTGCTAGTAAGGGGGCGGTTGGGGCCAACGTCCTGACTTTC. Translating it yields CSASKGAVGANVLTF.

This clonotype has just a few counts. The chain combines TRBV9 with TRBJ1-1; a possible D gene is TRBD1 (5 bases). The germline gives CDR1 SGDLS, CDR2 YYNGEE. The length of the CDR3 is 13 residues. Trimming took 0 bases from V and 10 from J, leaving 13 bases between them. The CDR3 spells CASSVAGVGLAFF. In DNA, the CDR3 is TGTGCCAGCAGCGTAGCGGGGGTTGGTTTAGCTTTCTTT.

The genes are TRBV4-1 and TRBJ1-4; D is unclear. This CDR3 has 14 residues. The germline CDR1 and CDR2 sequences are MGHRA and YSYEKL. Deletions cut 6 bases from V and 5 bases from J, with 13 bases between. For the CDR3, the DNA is TGCGCCAGCAGACCAATGTCCCAAAATGAAAAACTGTTTTTT. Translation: CASRPMSQNEKLFF.

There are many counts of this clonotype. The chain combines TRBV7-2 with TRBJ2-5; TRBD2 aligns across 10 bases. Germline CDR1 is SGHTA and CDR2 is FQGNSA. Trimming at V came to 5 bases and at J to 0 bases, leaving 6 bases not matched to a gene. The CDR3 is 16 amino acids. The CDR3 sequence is CASSLLAGGYQETQYF. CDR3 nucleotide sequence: TGTGCCAGCAGCCTTTTAGCGGGGGGTTACCAAGAGACCCAGTACTTC.

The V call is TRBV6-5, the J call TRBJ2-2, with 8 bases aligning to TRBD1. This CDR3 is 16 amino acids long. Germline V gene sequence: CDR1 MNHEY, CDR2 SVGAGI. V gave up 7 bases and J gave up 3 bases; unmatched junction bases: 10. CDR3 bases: TGTGCCAGCAATTCCCCAGGGGGCGAGGACACCGGGGAGCTGTTTTTT. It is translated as CASNSPGGEDTGELFF.

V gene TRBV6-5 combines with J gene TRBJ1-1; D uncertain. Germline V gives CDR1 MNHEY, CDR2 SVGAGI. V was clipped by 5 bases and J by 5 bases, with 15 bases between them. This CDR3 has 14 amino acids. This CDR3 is CASSDDMEVTEAFF. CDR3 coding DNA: TGTGCCAGCAGTGACGACATGGAAGTGACTGAAGCTTTCTTT.

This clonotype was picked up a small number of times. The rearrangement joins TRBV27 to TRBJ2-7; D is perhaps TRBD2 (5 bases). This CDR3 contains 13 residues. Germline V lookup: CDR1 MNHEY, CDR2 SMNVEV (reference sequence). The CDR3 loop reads CVARGQLTYEQYF. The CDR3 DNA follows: TGTGTCGCGAGAGGGCAGCTTACCTACGAGCAGTACTTC.

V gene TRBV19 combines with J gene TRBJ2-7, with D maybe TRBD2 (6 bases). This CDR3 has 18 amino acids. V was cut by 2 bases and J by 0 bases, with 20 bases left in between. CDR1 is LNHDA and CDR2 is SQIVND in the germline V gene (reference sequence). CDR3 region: CASSIRVGGAGSSYEQYF. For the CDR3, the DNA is TGTGCCAGTAGTATAAGGGTCGGAGGGGCAGGGAGCTCCTACGAGCAGTACTTC.